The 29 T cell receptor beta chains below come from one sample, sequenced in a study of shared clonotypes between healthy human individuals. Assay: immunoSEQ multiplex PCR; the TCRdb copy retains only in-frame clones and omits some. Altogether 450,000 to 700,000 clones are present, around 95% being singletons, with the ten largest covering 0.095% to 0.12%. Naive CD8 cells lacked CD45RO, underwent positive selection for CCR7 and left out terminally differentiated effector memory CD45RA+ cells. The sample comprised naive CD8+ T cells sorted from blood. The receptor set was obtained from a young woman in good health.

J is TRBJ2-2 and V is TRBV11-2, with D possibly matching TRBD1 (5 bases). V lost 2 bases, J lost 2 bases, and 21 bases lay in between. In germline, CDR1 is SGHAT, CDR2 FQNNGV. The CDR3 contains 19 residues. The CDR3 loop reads CASSLNWVGRKSNTGELFF. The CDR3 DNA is TGTGCCAGCAGCTTAAACTGGGTGGGGCGGAAATCCAACACCGGGGAGCTGTTTTTT. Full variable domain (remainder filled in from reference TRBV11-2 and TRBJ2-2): EAGVAQSPRYKIIEKRQSVAFWCNPISGHATLYWYQQILGQGPKLLIQFQNNGVVDDSQLPKDRFSAERLKGVDSTLKIQPAKLEDSAVYLCASSLNWVGRKSNTGELFFGEGSRLTVL.

The CDR3 loop reads CASHAPMLPYEQYF. CDR3 DNA: TGTGCCAGCCACGCACCGATGCTGCCCTACGAGCAGTACTTC. The V call is TRBV28, the J call TRBJ2-7; no reliable D call. The CDR3 is made up of 14 amino acids. The germline CDR1 and CDR2 sequences are MDHEN and SYDVKM. Trimming cost V 8 bases and J 2 bases, with 16 bases left between them.

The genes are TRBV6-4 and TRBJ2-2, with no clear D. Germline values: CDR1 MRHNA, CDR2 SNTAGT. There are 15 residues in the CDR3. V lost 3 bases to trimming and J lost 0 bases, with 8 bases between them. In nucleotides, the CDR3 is TGTGCCAGCAGTGAGGTCGGAGCGAACACCGGGGAGCTGTTTTTT. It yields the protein CASSEVGANTGELFF.

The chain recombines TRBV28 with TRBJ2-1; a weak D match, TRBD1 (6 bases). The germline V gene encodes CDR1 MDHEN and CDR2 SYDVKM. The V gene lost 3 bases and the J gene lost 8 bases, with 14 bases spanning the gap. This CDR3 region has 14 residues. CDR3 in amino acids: CASSFIARGYEQFF. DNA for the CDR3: TGTGCCAGCAGTTTCATCGCTAGGGGGTATGAGCAGTTCTTC.

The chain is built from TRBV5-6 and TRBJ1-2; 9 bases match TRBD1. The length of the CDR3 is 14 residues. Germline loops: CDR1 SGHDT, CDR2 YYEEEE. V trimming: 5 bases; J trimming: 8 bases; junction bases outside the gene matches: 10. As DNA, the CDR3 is TGTGCCAGCAGTCCCGCTGGGACAGGGTACGGCTACACCTTC. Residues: CASSPAGTGYGYTF.

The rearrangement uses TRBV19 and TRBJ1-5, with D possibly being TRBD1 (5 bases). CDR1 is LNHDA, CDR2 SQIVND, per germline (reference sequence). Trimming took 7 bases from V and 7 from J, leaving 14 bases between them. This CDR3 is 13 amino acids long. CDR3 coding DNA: TGTGCCAGTATGGGCCGAGGGGTCCAGCCCCAGCATTTT. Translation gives CASMGRGVQPQHF.

This CDR3 reads CASSYRQGHEQYF. The DNA for the CDR3 is TGTGCCAGCAGCTACAGACAGGGCCACGAGCAGTACTTC. The chain uses TRBV27 and TRBJ2-7, with 7 positions matching TRBD1. CDR3 size: 13 residues. CDR1 and CDR2 from the germline V gene are MNHEY and SMNVEV (reference sequence). V was clipped by 6 bases and J by 5 bases; unmatched bases: 7.

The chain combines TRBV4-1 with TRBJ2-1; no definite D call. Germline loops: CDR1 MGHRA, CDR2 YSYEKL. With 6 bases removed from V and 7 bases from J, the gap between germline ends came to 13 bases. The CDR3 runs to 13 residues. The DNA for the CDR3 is TGCGCCAGCAGTATACGGGTATTGAATGAGCAGTTCTTC. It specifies CASSIRVLNEQFF.

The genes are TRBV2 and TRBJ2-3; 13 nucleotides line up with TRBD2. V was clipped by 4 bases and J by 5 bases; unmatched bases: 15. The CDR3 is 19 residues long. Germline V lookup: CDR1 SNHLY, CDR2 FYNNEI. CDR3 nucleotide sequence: TGTGCCAGCAGTGGCGCAGGGGCGGCGACTAGCGGGAGGTTAGATACGCAGTATTTT. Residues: CASSGAGAATSGRLDTQYF.

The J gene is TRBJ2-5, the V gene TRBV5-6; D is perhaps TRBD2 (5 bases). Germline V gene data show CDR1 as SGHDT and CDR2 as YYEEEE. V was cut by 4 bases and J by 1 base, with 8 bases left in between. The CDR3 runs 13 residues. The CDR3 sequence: CASSADFQETQYF. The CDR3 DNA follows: TGTGCCAGCAGCGCGGACTTCCAAGAGACCCAGTACTTC.

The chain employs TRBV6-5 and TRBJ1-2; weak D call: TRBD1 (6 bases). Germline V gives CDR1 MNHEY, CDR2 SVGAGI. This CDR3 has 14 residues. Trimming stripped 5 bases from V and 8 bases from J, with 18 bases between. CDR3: CASSPGAAPQGYTF. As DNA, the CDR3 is TGTGCCAGCAGTCCAGGGGCGGCTCCGCAAGGCTACACCTTC.

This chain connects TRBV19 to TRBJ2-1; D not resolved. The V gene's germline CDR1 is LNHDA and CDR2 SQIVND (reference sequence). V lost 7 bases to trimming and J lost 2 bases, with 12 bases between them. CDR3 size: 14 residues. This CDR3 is CASTATEPYNEQFF. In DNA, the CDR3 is TGTGCCAGTACAGCGACGGAACCCTACAATGAGCAGTTCTTC.

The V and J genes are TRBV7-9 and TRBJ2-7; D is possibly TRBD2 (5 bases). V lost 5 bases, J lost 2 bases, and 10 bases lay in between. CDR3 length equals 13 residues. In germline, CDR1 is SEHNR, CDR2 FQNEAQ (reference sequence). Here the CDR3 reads CASSPGKPYEQYF. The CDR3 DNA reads TGTGCCAGCAGCCCGGGGAAGCCCTACGAGCAGTACTTC.

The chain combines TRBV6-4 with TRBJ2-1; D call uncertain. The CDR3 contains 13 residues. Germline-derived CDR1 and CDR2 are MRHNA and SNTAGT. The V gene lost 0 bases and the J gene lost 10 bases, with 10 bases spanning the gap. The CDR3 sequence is CASSDSLGQEQFF. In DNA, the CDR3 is TGTGCCAGCAGTGACTCGCTCGGGCAGGAGCAGTTCTTC.

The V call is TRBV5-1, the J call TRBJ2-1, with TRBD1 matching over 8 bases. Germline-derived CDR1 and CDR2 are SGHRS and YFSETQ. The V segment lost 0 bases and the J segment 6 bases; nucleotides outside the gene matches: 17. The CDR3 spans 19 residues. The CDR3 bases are TGCGCCAGCAGCTTGGTCCCCGCTCCGGGACAGGCTTTTCCCAATGAGCAGTTCTTC. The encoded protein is CASSLVPAPGQAFPNEQFF.

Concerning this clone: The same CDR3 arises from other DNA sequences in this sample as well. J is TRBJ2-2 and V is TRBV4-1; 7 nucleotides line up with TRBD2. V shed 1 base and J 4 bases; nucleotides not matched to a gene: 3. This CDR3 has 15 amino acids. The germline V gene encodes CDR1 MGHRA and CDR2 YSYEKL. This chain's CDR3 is CASSQASGLTGELFF. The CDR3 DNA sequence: TGCGCCAGCAGCCAAGCTAGCGGCCTCACCGGGGAGCTGTTTTTT.

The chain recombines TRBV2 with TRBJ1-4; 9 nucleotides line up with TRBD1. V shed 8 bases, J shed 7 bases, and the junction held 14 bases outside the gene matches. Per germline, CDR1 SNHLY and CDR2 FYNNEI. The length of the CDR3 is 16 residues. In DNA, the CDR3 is TGTGCCAGCGACGAAGAAACAGGGGGCTGGGGTGAAAAACTGTTTTTT. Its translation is CASDEETGGWGEKLFF.

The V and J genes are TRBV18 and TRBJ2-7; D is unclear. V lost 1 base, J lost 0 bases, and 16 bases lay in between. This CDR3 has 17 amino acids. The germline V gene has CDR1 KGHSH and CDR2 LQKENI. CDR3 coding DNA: TGTGCCAGCTCACCACGTATCGGAGAAGTTTTCTCCTACGAGCAGTACTTC. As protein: CASSPRIGEVFSYEQYF.

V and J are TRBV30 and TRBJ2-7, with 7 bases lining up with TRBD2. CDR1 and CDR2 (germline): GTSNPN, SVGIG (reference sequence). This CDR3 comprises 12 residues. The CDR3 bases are TGTCTGTCGAAGCGGGAAACCTACGAGCAGTACTTC. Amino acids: CLSKRETYEQYF.

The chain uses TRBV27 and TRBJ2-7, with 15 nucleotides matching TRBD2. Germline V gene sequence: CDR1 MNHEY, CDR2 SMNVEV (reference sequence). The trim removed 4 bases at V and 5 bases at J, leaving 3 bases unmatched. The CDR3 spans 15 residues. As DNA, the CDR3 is TGTGCCAGCAGTTCCGGGACTAGCGGGAGGCACGAGCAGTACTTC. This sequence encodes CASSSGTSGRHEQYF.

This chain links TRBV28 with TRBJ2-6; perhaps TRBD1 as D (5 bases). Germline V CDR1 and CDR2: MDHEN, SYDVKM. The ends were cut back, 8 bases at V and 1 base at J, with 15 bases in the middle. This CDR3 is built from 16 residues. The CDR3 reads CASGNLRASGANVLTF. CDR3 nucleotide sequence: TGTGCCAGCGGAAATCTCAGGGCTTCTGGGGCCAACGTCCTGACTTTC.

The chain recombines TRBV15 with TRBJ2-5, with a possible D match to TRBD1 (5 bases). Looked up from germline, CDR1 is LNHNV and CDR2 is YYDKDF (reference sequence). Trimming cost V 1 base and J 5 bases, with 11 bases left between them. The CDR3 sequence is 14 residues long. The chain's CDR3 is CATSRGGLGETQYF. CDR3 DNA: TGTGCCACCAGCAGAGGGGGCCTGGGGGAGACCCAGTACTTC.

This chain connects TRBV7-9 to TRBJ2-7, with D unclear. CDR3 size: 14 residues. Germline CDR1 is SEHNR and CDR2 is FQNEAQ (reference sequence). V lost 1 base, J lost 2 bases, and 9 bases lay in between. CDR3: CASSLDHRTYEQYF. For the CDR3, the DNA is TGTGCCAGCAGCTTAGATCACAGAACCTACGAGCAGTACTTC.

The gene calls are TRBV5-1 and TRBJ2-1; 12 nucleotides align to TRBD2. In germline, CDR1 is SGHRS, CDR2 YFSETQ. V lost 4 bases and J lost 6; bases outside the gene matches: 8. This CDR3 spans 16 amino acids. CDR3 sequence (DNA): TGCGCCAGCAGCCTTTTGACTAGCGGGAGTACCAATGAGCAGTTCTTC. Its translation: CASSLLTSGSTNEQFF.

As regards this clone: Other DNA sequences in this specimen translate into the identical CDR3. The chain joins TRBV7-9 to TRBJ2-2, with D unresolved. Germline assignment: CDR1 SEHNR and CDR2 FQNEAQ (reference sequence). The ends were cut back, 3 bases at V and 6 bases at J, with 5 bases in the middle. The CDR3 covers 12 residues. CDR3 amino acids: CASSFGPGELFF. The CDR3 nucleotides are TGTGCCAGCAGCTTTGGGCCCGGGGAGCTGTTTTTT. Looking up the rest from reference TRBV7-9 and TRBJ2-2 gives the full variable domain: DTGVSQNPRHKITKRGQNVTFRCDPISEHNRLYWYRQTLGQGPEFLTYFQNEAQLEKSRLLSDRFSAERPKGSFSTLEIQRTEQGDSAMYLCASSFGPGELFFGEGSRLTVL.

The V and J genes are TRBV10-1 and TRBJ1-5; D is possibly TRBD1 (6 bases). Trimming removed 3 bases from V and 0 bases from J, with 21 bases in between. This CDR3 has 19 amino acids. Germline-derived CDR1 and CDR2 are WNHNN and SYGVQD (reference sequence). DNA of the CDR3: TGCGCCAGCAGTGACCCTAAGAGGATTCAGGGGTATAGCAATCAGCCCCAGCATTTT. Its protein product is CASSDPKRIQGYSNQPQHF.

CDR3 residues: CASSFVGGGTEAFF. The DNA for the CDR3 is TGTGCCAGCAGCTTTGTCGGCGGGGGTACTGAAGCTTTCTTT. This chain links TRBV11-2 with TRBJ1-1; TRBD1 might be the D (5 bases). The length of the CDR3 is 14 residues. Germline CDR1 and CDR2: SGHAT and FQNNGV. V was pared by 3 bases and J by 5 bases, with 13 bases between.

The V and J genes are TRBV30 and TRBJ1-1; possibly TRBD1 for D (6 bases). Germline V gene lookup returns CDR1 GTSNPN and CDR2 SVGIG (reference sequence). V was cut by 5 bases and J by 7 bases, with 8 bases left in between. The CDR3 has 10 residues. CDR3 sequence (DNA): TGTGCCTGGGGGGGGCTTGAAGCTTTCTTT. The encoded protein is CAWGGLEAFF.

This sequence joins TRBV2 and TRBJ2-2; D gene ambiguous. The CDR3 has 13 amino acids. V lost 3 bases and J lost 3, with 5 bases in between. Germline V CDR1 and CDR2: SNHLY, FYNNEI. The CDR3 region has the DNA TGTGCCAGCAGTGACCCCTACACCGGGGAGCTGTTTTTT. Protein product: CASSDPYTGELFF.